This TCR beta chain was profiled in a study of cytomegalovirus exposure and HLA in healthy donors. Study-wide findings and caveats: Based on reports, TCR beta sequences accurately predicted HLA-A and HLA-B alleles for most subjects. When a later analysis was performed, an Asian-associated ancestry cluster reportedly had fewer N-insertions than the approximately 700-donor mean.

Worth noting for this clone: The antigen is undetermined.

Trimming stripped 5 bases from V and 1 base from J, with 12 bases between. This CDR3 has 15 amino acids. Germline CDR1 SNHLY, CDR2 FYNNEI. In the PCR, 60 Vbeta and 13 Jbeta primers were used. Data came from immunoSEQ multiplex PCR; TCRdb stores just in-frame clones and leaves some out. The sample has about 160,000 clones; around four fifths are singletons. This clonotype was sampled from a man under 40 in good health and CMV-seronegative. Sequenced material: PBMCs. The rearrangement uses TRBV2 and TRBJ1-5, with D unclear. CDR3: CASSPWARSNQPQHF. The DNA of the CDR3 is TGTGCCAGCAGTCCGTGGGCGCGAAGCAATCAGCCCCAGCATTTT.